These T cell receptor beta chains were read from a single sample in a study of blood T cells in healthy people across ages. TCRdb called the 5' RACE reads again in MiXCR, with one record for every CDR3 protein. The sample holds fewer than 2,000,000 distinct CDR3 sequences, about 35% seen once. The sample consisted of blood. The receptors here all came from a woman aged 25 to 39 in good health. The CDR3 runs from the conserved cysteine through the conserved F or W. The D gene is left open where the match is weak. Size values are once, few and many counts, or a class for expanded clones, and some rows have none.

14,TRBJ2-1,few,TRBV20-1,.,CSASRLDSYNEQFF,TGCAGTGCTAGCCGACTAGACTCCTACAATGAGCAGTTCTTC
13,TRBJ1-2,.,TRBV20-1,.,CSAGAREVDGYIF,TGCAGTGCTGGCGCAAGGGAGGTCGATGGCTACATCTTC
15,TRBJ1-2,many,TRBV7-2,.,CASSLGRGHNYGYTF,TGTGCCAGCAGCTTAGGGAGGGGCCATAACTATGGCTACACCTTC
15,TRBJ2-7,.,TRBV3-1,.,CASSNDRTFTYEQYF,TGTGCCAGCAGCAACGACAGGACATTCACCTACGAGCAGTACTTC
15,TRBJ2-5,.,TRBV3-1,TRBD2,CASSHGAGVRETQYF,TGTGCCAGCAGCCACGGAGCGGGAGTTCGAGAGACCCAGTACTTC
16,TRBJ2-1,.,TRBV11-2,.,CASSFTDWGRYNEQFF,TGTGCCAGCAGCTTTACCGACTGGGGGCGGTACAATGAGCAGTTCTTC
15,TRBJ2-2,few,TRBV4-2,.,CASSPGFGDTGELFF,TGTGCCAGCAGCCCTGGGTTCGGGGACACCGGGGAGCTGTTTTTT
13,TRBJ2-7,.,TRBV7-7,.,CASSISGDNEQYF,TGTGCCAGCAGCATTAGCGGAGACAATGAGCAGTACTTC
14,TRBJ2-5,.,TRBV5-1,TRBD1,CASSEGTGGLEQYF,TGCGCCAGCTCCGAAGGGACAGGGGGCTTAGAGCAGTACTTC
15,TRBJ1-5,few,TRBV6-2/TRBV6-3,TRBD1,CASSRQGISNQPQHF,TGTGCCAGCAGCAGACAGGGTATTAGCAATCAGCCCCAGCATTTT
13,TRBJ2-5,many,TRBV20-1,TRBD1,CSAARTGGETQYF,TGCAGTGCAGCCAGGACAGGGGGAGAGACCCAGTACTTC
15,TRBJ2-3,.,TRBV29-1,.,CSVKRRGLNTDTQYF,TGCAGCGTTAAGCGCAGGGGACTCAACACAGATACGCAGTATTTT
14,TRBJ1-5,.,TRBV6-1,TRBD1,CASSETGGHQPQHF,TGTGCCAGCAGCGAGACAGGGGGCCATCAGCCCCAGCATTTT
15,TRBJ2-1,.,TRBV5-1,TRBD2,CASSLAGVSDNEQFF,TGCGCCAGCAGCTTAGCGGGAGTCTCAGACAATGAGCAGTTCTTC
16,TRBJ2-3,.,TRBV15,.,CATSREAGVFTDTQYF,TGTGCCACCAGCAGAGAAGCAGGGGTCTTCACAGATACGCAGTATTTT
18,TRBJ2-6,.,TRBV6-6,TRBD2,CASSKTSGGHSGANVLTF,TGTGCCAGCAGTAAAACTAGCGGGGGCCACTCTGGGGCCAACGTCCTGACTTTC